This T cell receptor (beta chain) was observed in a study of vaccination and CD4 T cells after COVID-19. Overall study context: As control conditions, cultures were given either a CEFX pool serving as positive control, an HIV-1 Nef pool, or no peptide at all.

The treatment was: roughly ten-day PBMC culture with coronavirus spike peptide pools or control peptides (ViraFEST assay). Having spent around 9 days in culture, CD4+ T cells were then isolated by negative selection. Once obtained from cultured CD4+ T cells, the DNA was sequenced using the Oncomine TCR Beta short-read assay. TCRdb passed the PCR reads through MiXCR, listing each CDR3 protein once. This sample carries some 15,000 distinct CDR3 sequences, around 48% of them seen once, and the ten largest clones take approximately 7.2%. As concerns this clonotype: Its antigen is still unknown.

V was pared by 5 bases and J by 8 bases, with 4 bases of the junction left unmatched. Germline assignment: CDR1 SGHTA and CDR2 FQGTGA. The CDR3 runs 12 residues. Sequences were obtained from CD4+ T cells from blood, cultured in vitro. The receptor comes from a human donor who had recovered from COVID-19. V usage is TRBV7-3 and J usage is TRBJ1-2, with 8 positions matching TRBD1. CDR3 DNA sequence: TGTGCCAGCAGCGGACAGGGAGGCGGCTACACCTTC. This sequence encodes CASSGQGGGYTF.